Presented here are 29 T cell receptor beta chains from one specimen sequenced in a study of blood T cell repertoires in COVID-19. The assay was immunoSEQ multiplex PCR, and TCRdb's table has in-frame clones only and misses some. The table records around 140,000 clones, approximately 88% of them present only once. The sequenced material came from peripheral blood. These receptors were taken from a man aged 65 to 85 with acute or convalescent COVID-19.

V is TRBV2 and J is TRBJ2-3, with 8 positions matching TRBD2. This CDR3 is 16 amino acids long. The germline CDR1 and CDR2 sequences are SNHLY and FYNNEI. With V trimmed by 4 bases and J by 5 bases, 11 bases remained unmatched. The chain's CDR3 is CASSGIAGRQGDTQYF. As DNA, the CDR3 is TGTGCCAGCAGTGGGATAGCGGGAAGGCAGGGAGATACGCAGTATTTT.

V usage is TRBV7-8 and J usage is TRBJ1-5; 9 bases line up with TRBD1. The J segment lost 6 bases and the V segment lost 3 bases, leaving 3 bases of the junction unmatched. This CDR3 comprises 14 residues. Germline CDR1 SGHVS, CDR2 FQNEAQ. CDR3 nucleotide sequence: TGTGCCAGCAGCTTCGGACAGGGGACTCAGCCCCAGCATTTT. This translates into CASSFGQGTQPQHF.

This clone was counted once. This sequence joins TRBV28 and TRBJ2-5, with a weak D call TRBD2 (6 bases). From germline, CDR1 is MDHEN and CDR2 SYDVKM. Trimming removed 3 bases at V and 1 base at J, with 9 bases between. This CDR3 is 14 amino acids long. As DNA, the CDR3 is TGTGCCAGCAGTTTGGGAGGCTCCCAAGAGACCCAGTACTTC. The encoded protein is CASSLGGSQETQYF.

The sample holds one count of this clone. The V call is TRBV27, the J call TRBJ1-5; no reliable D call. CDR1 is MNHEY, CDR2 SMNVEV, per germline (reference sequence). Trimming removed 2 bases at V and 5 bases at J, with 7 bases between. The length of the CDR3 is 13 residues. The CDR3 sequence: CASSLNGDQPQHF. CDR3 coding DNA: TGTGCCAGCAGTTTAAACGGGGATCAGCCCCAGCATTTT.

V usage is TRBV10-2 and J usage is TRBJ2-6; D is possibly TRBD1 (6 bases). V dropped 4 bases and J dropped 3 bases, with 10 bases sitting between them. The CDR3 has 15 amino acids. In germline, CDR1 is WSHSY, CDR2 SAAADI. CDR3 sequence (DNA): TGCGCCAGCAGTGGGCAGGGGATTGGGGCCAACGTCCTGACTTTC. This translates into CASSGQGIGANVLTF.

The chain joins TRBV29-1 to TRBJ2-5; D gene uncertain. With 3 bases removed from V and 5 bases from J, the gap between germline ends came to 13 bases. This CDR3 region has 13 residues. The germline CDR1 and CDR2 sequences are SQVTM and ANQGSEA. The CDR3 sequence is CSVESTFGETQYF. CDR3 nucleotides: TGCAGCGTTGAGTCCACCTTCGGGGAGACCCAGTACTTC.

This clone was recorded once. The chain recombines TRBV7-9 with TRBJ1-3; D possibly corresponds to TRBD1 (6 bases). The V end was cut by 4 bases, the J end by 0 bases, with 13 bases between. The germline V gene has CDR1 SEHNR and CDR2 FQNEAQ (reference sequence). The CDR3 consists of 16 residues. CDR3 nucleotides: TGTGCCAGCAGCTCAAACAGGGTGGCCTCTGGAAACACCATATATTTT. Its protein product is CASSSNRVASGNTIYF.

J is TRBJ1-5 and V is TRBV27; D call uncertain. Germline CDR1 MNHEY, CDR2 SMNVEV (reference sequence). The CDR3 is 13 amino acids. Deletions cut 1 base from V and 8 bases from J, with 9 bases between. The CDR3 loop reads CASSLLGVEPQHF. The CDR3 DNA follows: TGTGCCAGCAGTTTATTGGGAGTGGAGCCCCAGCATTTT.

This chain links TRBV5-1 with TRBJ2-3; TRBD2 matches 13 bases. V gave up 4 bases and J gave up 4 bases; unmatched junction bases: 6. Germline V gene sequence: CDR1 SGHRS, CDR2 YFSETQ. The length of the CDR3 is 16 residues. The chain's CDR3 is CASSRGLAGAPDTQYF. Here the CDR3 DNA reads TGCGCCAGCAGCCGCGGACTAGCGGGAGCCCCAGATACGCAGTATTTT.

This sequence joins TRBV4-2 and TRBJ2-4; the D gene is possibly TRBD2 (6 bases). Trimming shortened V by 3 bases and J by 0 bases, and 9 bases separated the two germline ends. Germline loops: CDR1 LGHNA, CDR2 YNFKEQ. This CDR3 contains 15 residues. CDR3 region: CASSQPGGAKNIQYF. The DNA for the CDR3 is TGTGCCAGCAGCCAGCCCGGGGGAGCCAAAAACATTCAGTACTTC.

CDR3 sequence reads: CATGAGDSSYNEQFF. The CDR3 coding sequence is TGTGCCACCGGGGCAGGAGATAGCTCCTACAATGAGCAGTTCTTC. The chain carries TRBV24-1 and TRBJ2-1; possibly TRBD1 for D (5 bases). The V and J ends lost 9 bases and 0 bases respectively, with 14 bases between them. The length of the CDR3 is 15 residues. The germline V gene has CDR1 KGHDR and CDR2 SFDVKD.

The rearrangement uses TRBV12-3 or TRBV12-4 and TRBJ1-6; D is uncertain. The CDR3 runs to 12 residues. The V end lost 3 bases, the J end lost 8 bases, and 5 bases lay between the germline ends. Here the CDR3 DNA reads TGTGCCAGCAGTTTTAGTGATTCACCCCTCCACTTT. This codes for CASSFSDSPLHF.

The chain recombines TRBV27 with TRBJ1-5, with no clear D. The germline V and J ends were trimmed by 4 bases and 7 bases, with 11 bases remaining between them. The CDR3 has 13 residues. From germline, CDR1 is MNHEY and CDR2 SMNVEV (reference sequence). CDR3 loop: CASSSQTGQPQHF. As DNA, the CDR3 is TGTGCCAGCAGTTCACAAACCGGGCAGCCCCAGCATTTT.

The chain links TRBV2 to TRBJ1-3, with 7 bases aligning to TRBD1. Per the germline V gene, CDR1 is SNHLY and CDR2 is FYNNEI. V lost 4 bases and J lost 0; bases outside the gene matches: 9. This CDR3 has 17 amino acids. The CDR3 nucleotides read TGTGCCAGCAGTGGTGCAACAGGGGCCTACTCTGGAAACACCATATATTTT. Protein sequence: CASSGATGAYSGNTIYF. The full variable domain, rest sourced from reference TRBV2 and TRBJ1-3, is EPEVTQTPSHQVTQMGQEVILRCVPISNHLYFYWYRQILGQKVEFLVSFYNNEISEKSEIFDDQFSVERPDGSNFTLKIRSTKLEDSAMYFCASSGATGAYSGNTIYFGEGSWLTVV.

The CDR3 is CASRDRVHEQYF. CDR3 nucleotides: TGTGCCAGCCGGGACAGGGTCCACGAGCAGTACTTC. The rearrangement joins TRBV19 to TRBJ2-7, with 9 bases aligning to TRBD1. CDR1 and CDR2 from the germline V gene are LNHDA and SQIVND (reference sequence). The V segment lost 9 bases and the J segment 5 bases; nucleotides outside the gene matches: 5. The CDR3 covers 12 residues.

The chain combines TRBV6-1 with TRBJ1-4; D unclear. V lost 3 bases, J lost 7 bases, and 18 bases lay in between. This CDR3 is 16 amino acids long. CDR1 is MNHNS and CDR2 is SASEGT in the germline V gene. CDR3 DNA sequence: TGTGCCAGCAGTGAGCAGCAGGCGGGGTTATTTGAAAAACTGTTTTTT. It is translated as CASSEQQAGLFEKLFF.

The chain joins TRBV5-1 to TRBJ1-2; D possibly corresponds to TRBD1 (6 bases). V was pared by 3 bases and J by 4 bases, with 10 bases between. Germline V lookup: CDR1 SGHRS, CDR2 YFSETQ. The CDR3 contains 13 residues. The CDR3 sequence: CASSSDSSYGYTF. CDR3 nucleotide sequence: TGCGCCAGCAGCTCGGACAGCAGCTATGGCTACACCTTC.

The chain's CDR3 is CASRRDRDRVADTQYF. The CDR3 nucleotides read TGTGCCAGCAGGCGTGACCGGGACAGGGTCGCAGATACGCAGTATTTT. The rearrangement joins TRBV28 to TRBJ2-3; 9 bases are a match to TRBD1. J was trimmed by 4 bases and V by 6 bases; bases with no gene match: 11. CDR1 and CDR2 from the germline V gene are MDHEN and SYDVKM. The CDR3 contains 16 residues.

The chain links TRBV5-4 to TRBJ2-3; D is perhaps TRBD1 (5 bases). Germline assignment: CDR1 SGHNT and CDR2 YYREEE (reference sequence). There are 16 residues in the CDR3. The V end was cut by 3 bases, the J end by 0 bases, with 14 bases between. This CDR3 reads CASSSPSRVSTDTQYF. For the CDR3, the DNA is TGTGCCAGCAGCTCCCCGTCCAGGGTGAGCACAGATACGCAGTATTTT.

The chain couples TRBV28 to TRBJ1-1, with unresolved D. The V gene lost 4 bases and the J gene lost 2 bases, with 8 bases spanning the gap. Germline V gene lookup returns CDR1 MDHEN and CDR2 SYDVKM. CDR3 length: 13 amino acids. The CDR3 DNA sequence: TGTGCCAGCAGTTCAGTGTCTAACACTGAAGCTTTCTTT. The encoded protein is CASSSVSNTEAFF.

The chain carries TRBV7-2 and TRBJ2-7; D call uncertain. The CDR3 length is 15 residues. CDR1 and CDR2 (germline): SGHTA, FQGNSA. V was pared by 1 base and J by 2 bases, with 12 bases between. Written as DNA, the CDR3 is TGTGCCAGCAGCTTAGAGTCCTGGAGCCCCTACGAGCAGTACTTC. Its translation: CASSLESWSPYEQYF.

The genes are TRBV6-1 and TRBJ2-5, with TRBD1 matching over 7 bases. Germline assignment: CDR1 MNHNS and CDR2 SASEGT. CDR3 length: 14 amino acids. The V gene end was trimmed by 2 bases and the J gene end by 1 base; junction bases not matched to a gene: 1. CDR3: CASSERTGQETQYF. CDR3 sequence (DNA): TGTGCCAGCAGTGAAAGGACAGGCCAAGAGACCCAGTACTTC.

The J gene is TRBJ2-1, the V gene TRBV7-2, with 7 positions matching TRBD2. V shed 4 bases, J shed 2 bases, and the junction held 8 bases outside the gene matches. The CDR3 spans 16 residues. The germline V gene encodes CDR1 SGHTA and CDR2 FQGNSA. The CDR3 region has the DNA TGTGCCAGCAGCTCCCAAAGCGGGATCACCTACAATGAGCAGTTCTTC. It codes for CASSSQSGITYNEQFF.

CDR3 in DNA: TGTGCCAGCAGTTACCTACCTTCGCAGGGCCTAGCCAAAAACATTCAGTACTTC. It codes for CASSYLPSQGLAKNIQYF. The V call is TRBV6-2 or TRBV6-3, the J call TRBJ2-4; maybe TRBD1 (5 bases). Germline lookup yields CDR1 MNHEY and CDR2 SVGEGT. Trimming cost V 2 bases and J 0 bases, with 17 bases left between them. This CDR3 is built from 18 residues.

The chain recombines TRBV7-6 with TRBJ1-3; 7 bases line up with TRBD1. The CDR3 has 18 residues. Germline V lookup: CDR1 SGHVS, CDR2 FNYEAQ. The junction had 13 bases not matched to a gene; V was cut back by 5 bases and J by 0 bases. The DNA for the CDR3 is TGTGCCAGCAGCCTTCTAAACAGGGACAGTCTCTCTGGAAACACCATATATTTT. Translated, it gives CASSLLNRDSLSGNTIYF.

The chain employs TRBV30 and TRBJ1-2; the D gene is possibly TRBD1 (6 bases). Trimming shortened V by 2 bases and J by 4 bases, and 11 bases separated the two germline ends. This CDR3 is built from 13 residues. Germline CDR1 and CDR2: GTSNPN and SVGIG (reference sequence). The CDR3 reads CAWSSQGPYGYTF. CDR3 in DNA: TGTGCCTGGAGTTCGCAGGGGCCCTATGGCTACACCTTC.

Only one count was recorded for this clone. This sequence joins TRBV19 and TRBJ1-6; possible D gene TRBD1, 6 bases. The germline V gene has CDR1 LNHDA and CDR2 SQIVND (reference sequence). This CDR3 spans 15 amino acids. Trimming removed 5 bases from V and 10 bases from J, with 18 bases in between. This CDR3 is CASSPDQKRGSPLHF. The CDR3 bases are TGTGCCAGTAGTCCAGACCAAAAAAGGGGGTCACCCCTCCACTTT.

The gene calls are TRBV3-1 (or the pseudogene TRBV3-2) and TRBJ1-1; D is unclear. The CDR3 contains 13 residues. V was shortened by 4 bases and J by 5 bases, with 11 bases between the two germline ends. Germline assignment: CDR1 LGHDT and CDR2 YNNKEL (reference sequence). The CDR3 DNA follows: TGTGCCAGCAGCCTAGTCGGTTCTACTGAAGCTTTCTTT. It is translated as CASSLVGSTEAFF.

The chain recombines TRBV7-9 with TRBJ1-4, with D unresolved. The CDR3 covers 16 residues. Germline lookup yields CDR1 SEHNR and CDR2 FQNEAQ (reference sequence). V shed 1 base and J shed 0 bases, with 9 bases lying between them. CDR3: CASSLGLGATNEKLFF. The CDR3 DNA follows: TGTGCCAGCAGCTTAGGTCTAGGTGCAACTAATGAAAAACTGTTTTTT.